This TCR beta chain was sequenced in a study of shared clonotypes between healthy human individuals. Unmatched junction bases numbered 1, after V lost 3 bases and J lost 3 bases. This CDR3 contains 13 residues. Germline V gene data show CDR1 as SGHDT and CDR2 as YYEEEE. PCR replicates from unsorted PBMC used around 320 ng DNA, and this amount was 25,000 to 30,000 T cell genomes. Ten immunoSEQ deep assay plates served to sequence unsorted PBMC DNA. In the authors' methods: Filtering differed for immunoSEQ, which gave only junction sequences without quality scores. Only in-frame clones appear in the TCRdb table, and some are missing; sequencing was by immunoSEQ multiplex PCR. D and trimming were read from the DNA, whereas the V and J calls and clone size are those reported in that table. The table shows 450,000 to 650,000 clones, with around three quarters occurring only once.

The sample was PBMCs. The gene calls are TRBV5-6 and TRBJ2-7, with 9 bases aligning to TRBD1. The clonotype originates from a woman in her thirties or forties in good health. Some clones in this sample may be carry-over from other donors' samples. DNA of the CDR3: TGTGCCAGCAGCTGGACAGGGGACTACGAGCAGTACTTC. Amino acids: CASSWTGDYEQYF. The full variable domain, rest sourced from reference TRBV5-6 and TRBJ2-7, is DAGVTQSPTHLIKTRGQQVTLRCSPKSGHDTVSWYQQALGQGPQFIFQYYEEEERQRGNFPDRFSGHQFPNYSSELNVNALLLGDSALYLCASSWTGDYEQYFGPGTRLTVT.